This TCR beta chain was observed in a study of blood T cell repertoires in COVID-19. Whole-study context: Samples representing acute and convalescent COVID-19 were sourced from the United States, Italy and Spain. The analysed material was cDNA or gDNA that came from T cells, B-cell-depleted T cells, or PBMCs.

This table comes from immunoSEQ multiplex PCR, and its TCRdb copy is limited to in-frame clones, with some not included. The sample contains 56,000 or so clones, around 84% of which appear only once. The origin of this receptor is a woman of 80 years or more with acute or convalescent COVID-19. Sequencing was performed on peripheral blood.

The CDR3 loop reads CASSGRRVGDTQYF. The CDR3 coding sequence is TGTGCCAGCAGCGGAAGACGGGTAGGAGATACGCAGTATTTT. The genes are TRBV2 and TRBJ2-3; unclear D gene. The germline CDR1 and CDR2 sequences are SNHLY and FYNNEI. The CDR3 is 14 residues long. V lost 6 bases, J lost 5 bases, and 15 bases lay in between.